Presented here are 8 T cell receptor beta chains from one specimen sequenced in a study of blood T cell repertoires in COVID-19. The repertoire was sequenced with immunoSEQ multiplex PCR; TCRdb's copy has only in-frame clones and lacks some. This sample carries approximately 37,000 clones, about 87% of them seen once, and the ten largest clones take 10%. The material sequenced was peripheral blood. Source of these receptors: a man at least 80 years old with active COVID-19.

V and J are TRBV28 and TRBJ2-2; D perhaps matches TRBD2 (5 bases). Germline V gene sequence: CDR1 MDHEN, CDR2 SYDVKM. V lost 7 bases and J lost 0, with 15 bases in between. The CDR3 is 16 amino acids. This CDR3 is CASITPGYPNTGELFF. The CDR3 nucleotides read TGTGCCAGCATTACTCCGGGATATCCGAACACCGGGGAGCTGTTTTTT.

The CDR3 reads CASSLAGAEGETQYF. The CDR3 nucleotides read TGTGCCAGCAGCTTAGCAGGGGCGGAGGGGGAGACCCAGTACTTC. This chain connects TRBV7-2 to TRBJ2-5; D may be TRBD2 (6 bases). CDR1 SGHTA and CDR2 FQGNSA come from the germline V gene. CDR3 size: 15 residues. Trimming took off 0 bases at V and 5 bases at J, with 13 bases between the two ends.

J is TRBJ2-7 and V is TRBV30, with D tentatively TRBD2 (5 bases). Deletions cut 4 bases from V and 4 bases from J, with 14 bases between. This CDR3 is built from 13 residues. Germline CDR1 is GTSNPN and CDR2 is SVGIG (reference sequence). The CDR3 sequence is CAWNREEGYEQYF. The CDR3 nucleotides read TGTGCCTGGAATAGGGAAGAGGGATACGAGCAGTACTTC.

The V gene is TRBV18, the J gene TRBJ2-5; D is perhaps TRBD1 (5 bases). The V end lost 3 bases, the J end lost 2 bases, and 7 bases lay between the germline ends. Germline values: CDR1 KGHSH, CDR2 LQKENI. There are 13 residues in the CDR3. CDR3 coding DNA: TGTGCCAGCTCACCGACAGCTCAAGAGACCCAGTACTTC. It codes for CASSPTAQETQYF.

The CDR3 nucleotides are TGTGCCAGCAGCTTACAGCCGGATAGCGGGGGCAATGAGCAGTTCTTC. Encoded protein: CASSLQPDSGGNEQFF. The chain links TRBV7-9 to TRBJ2-1; the match to TRBD2 covers 9 bases. The ends lost 2 bases at V and 6 bases at J; junction bases unmatched: 8. Germline CDR1 SEHNR, CDR2 FQNEAQ (reference sequence). This CDR3 is 16 amino acids long.

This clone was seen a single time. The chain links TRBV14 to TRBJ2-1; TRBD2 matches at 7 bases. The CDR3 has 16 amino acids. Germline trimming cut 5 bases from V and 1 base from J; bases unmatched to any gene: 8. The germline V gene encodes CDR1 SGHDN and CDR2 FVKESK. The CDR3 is CASSSPAGGSYNEQFF. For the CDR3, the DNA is TGTGCCAGCAGCTCCCCCGCCGGGGGGTCCTACAATGAGCAGTTCTTC.

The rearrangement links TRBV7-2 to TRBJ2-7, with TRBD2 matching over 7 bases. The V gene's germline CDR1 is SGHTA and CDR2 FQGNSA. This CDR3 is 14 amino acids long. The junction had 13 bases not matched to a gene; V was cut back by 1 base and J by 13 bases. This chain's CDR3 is CASSLGAGPPAYYF. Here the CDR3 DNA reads TGTGCCAGCAGCTTAGGAGCGGGACCCCCCGCATACTACTTC.

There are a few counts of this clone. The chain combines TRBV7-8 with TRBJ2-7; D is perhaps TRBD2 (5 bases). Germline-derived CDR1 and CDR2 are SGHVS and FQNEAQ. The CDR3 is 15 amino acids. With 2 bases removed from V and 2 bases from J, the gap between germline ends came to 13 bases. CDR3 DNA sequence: TGTGCCAGCAGCTTAAGCGGAGGAGGTGCCTACGAGCAGTACTTC. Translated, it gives CASSLSGGGAYEQYF.